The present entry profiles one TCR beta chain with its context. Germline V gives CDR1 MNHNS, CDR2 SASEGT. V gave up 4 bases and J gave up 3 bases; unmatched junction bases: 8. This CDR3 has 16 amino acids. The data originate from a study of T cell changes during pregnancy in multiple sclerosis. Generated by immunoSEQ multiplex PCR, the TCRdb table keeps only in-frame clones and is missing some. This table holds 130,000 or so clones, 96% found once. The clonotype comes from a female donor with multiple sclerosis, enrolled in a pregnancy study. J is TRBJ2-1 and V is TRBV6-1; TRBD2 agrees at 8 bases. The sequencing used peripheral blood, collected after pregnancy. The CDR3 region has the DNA TGTGCCAGCAGTGCCCTCGCTAGCGGGCTCTACAATGAGCAGTTCTTC. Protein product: CASSALASGLYNEQFF.